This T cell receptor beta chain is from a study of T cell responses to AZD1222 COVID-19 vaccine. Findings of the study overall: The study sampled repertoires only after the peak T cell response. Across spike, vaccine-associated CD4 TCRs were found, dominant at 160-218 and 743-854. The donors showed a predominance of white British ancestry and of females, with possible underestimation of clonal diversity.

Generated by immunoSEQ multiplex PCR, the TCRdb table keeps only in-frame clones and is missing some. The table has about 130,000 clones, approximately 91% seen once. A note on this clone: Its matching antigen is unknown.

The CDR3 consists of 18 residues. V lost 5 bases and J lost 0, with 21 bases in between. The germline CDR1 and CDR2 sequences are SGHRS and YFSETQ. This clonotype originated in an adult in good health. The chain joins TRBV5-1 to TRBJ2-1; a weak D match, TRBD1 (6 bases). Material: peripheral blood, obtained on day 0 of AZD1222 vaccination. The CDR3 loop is CASRQRGTTGFSYNEQFF. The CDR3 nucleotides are TGCGCCAGCAGACAACGGGGAACTACAGGGTTCTCCTACAATGAGCAGTTCTTC.